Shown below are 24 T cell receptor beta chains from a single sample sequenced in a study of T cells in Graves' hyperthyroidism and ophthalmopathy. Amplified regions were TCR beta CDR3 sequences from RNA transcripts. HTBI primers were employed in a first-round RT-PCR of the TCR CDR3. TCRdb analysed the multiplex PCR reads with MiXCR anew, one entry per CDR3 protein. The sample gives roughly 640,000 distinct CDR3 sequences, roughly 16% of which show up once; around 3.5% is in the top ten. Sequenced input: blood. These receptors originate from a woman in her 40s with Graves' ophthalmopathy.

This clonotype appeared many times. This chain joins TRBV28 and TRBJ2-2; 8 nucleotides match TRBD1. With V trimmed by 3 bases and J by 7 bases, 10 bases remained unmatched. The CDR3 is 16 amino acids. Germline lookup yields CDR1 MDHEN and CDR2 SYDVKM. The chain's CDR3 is CASSFFQGALDGELFF. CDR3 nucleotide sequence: TGTGCCAGCAGTTTCTTCCAGGGGGCGTTAGACGGGGAGCTGTTTTTT.

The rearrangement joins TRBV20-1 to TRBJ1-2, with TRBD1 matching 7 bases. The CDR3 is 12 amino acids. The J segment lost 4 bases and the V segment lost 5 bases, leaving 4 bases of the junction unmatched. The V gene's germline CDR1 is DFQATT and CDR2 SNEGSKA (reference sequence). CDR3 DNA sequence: TGCAGTGCTGATACAGGGGCCTATGGCTACACCTTC. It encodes CSADTGAYGYTF.

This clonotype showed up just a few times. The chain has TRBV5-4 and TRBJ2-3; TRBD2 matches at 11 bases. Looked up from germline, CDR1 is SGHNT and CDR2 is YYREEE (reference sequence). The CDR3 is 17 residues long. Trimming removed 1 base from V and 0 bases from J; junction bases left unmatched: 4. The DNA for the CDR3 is TGTGCCAGCAGCTTGAGACTAGCGGGAACTAGCACAGATACGCAGTATTTT. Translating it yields CASSLRLAGTSTDTQYF.

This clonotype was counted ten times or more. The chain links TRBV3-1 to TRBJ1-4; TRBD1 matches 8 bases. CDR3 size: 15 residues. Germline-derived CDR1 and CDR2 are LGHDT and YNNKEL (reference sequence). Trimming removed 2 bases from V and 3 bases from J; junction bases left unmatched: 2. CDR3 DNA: TGTGCCAGCAGCCAAACCAGGGGGCCTAATGAAAAACTGTTTTTT. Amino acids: CASSQTRGPNEKLFF.

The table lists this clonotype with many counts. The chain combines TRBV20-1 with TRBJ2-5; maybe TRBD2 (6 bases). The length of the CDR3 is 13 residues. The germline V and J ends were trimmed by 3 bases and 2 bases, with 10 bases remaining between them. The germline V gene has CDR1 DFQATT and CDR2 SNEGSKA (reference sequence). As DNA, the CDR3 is TGCAGTGCTAGCGGGAGAATACAAGAGACCCAGTACTTC. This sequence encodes CSASGRIQETQYF.

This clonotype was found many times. CDR3 residues: CAISGGLAGNTQYF. In DNA form, the CDR3 reads TGTGCCATCAGTGGGGGACTAGCGGGGAATACGCAGTATTTT. The V gene is TRBV10-3, the J gene TRBJ2-3; 13 bases map to TRBD2. V was clipped by 4 bases and J by 7 bases; unmatched bases: 2. In germline, CDR1 is ENHRY, CDR2 SYGVKD. There are 14 residues in the CDR3.

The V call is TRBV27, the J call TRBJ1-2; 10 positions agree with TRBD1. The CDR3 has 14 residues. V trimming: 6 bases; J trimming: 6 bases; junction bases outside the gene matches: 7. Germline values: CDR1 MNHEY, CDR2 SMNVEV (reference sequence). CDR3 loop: CASSYTGTGDGYTF. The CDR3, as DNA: TGTGCCAGCAGCTACACCGGGACAGGGGATGGCTACACCTTC.

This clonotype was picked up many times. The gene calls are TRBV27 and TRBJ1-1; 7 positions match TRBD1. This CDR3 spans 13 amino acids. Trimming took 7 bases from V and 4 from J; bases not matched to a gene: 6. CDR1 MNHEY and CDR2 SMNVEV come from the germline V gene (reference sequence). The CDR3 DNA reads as TGTGCCAGCAAGGAAGGGGGCCGCACTGAAGCTTTCTTT. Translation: CASKEGGRTEAFF.

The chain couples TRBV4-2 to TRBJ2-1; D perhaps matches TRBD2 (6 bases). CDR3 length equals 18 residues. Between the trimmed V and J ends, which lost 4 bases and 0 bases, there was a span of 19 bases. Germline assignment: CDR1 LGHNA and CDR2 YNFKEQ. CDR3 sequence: CASSPKTAGGASYNEQFF. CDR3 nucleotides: TGTGCCAGCAGCCCAAAGACAGCTGGCGGGGCCTCCTACAATGAGCAGTTCTTC.

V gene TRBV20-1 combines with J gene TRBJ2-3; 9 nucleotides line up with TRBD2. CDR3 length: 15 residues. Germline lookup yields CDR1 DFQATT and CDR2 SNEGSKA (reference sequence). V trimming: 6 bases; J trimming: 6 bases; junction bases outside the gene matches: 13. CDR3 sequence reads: CSALRGSGGPDTQYF. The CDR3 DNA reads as TGCAGTGCCCTCCGGGGTAGCGGGGGACCGGATACGCAGTATTTT.

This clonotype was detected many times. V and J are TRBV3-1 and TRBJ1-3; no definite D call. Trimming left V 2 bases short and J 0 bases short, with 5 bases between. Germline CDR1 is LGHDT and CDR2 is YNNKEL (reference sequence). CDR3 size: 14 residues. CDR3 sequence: CASSQRLSGNTIYF. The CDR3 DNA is TGTGCCAGCAGCCAACGGCTCTCTGGAAACACCATATATTTT.

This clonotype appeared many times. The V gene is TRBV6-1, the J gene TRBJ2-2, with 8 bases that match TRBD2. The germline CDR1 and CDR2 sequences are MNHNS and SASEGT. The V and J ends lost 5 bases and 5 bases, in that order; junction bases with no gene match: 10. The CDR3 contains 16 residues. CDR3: CASSQMAGGYTGELFF. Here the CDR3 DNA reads TGTGCCAGCAGTCAGATGGCGGGAGGTTATACCGGGGAGCTGTTTTTT.

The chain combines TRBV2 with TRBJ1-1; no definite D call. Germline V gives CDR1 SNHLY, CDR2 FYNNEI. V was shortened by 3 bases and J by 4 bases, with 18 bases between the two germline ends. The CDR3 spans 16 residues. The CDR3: CASSEQGSGYITEAFF. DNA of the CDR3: TGTGCCAGCAGTGAGCAAGGGTCGGGCTATATCACTGAAGCTTTCTTT.

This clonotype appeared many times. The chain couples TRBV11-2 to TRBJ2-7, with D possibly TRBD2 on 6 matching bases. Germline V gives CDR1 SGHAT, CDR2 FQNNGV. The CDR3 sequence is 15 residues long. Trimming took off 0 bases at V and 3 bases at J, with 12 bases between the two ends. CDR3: CASSLEELGSYEQYF. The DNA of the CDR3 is TGTGCCAGCAGCTTAGAAGAGCTCGGGAGCTACGAGCAGTACTTC.

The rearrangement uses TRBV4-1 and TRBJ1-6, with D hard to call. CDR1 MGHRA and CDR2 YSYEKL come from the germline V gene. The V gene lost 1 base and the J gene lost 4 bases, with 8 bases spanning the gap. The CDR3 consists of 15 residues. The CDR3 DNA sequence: TGCGCCAGCAGCCAAGTGGACGATTATAATTCACCCCTCCACTTT. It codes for CASSQVDDYNSPLHF.

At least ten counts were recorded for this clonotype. This chain's CDR3 is CASSSIPGLAGDNEQFF. The CDR3, as DNA: TGTGCCAGCAGCTCAATTCCGGGACTAGCGGGGGACAATGAGCAGTTCTTC. This sequence joins TRBV7-2 and TRBJ2-1; 14 nucleotides line up with TRBD2. In germline, CDR1 is SGHTA, CDR2 FQGNSA. Losses at the gene ends were 4 bases for V and 5 bases for J; bases not matched to a gene: 7. The CDR3 consists of 17 residues.

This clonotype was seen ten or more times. The CDR3 DNA sequence: TGCAGTCCGGGACTCATGAACACTGAAGCTTTCTTT. Translated: CSPGLMNTEAFF. The chain couples TRBV20-1 to TRBJ1-1; D is possibly TRBD1 (5 bases). The V end lost 8 bases, the J end lost 0 bases, and 10 bases lay between the germline ends. The CDR3 extends over 12 amino acids. From germline, CDR1 is DFQATT and CDR2 SNEGSKA (reference sequence).

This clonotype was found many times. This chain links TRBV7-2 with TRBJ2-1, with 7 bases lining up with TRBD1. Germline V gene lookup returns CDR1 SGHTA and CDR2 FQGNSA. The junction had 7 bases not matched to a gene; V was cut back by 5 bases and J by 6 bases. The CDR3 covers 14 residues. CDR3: CASSARQGGNEQFF. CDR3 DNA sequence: TGTGCCAGCAGCGCAAGACAGGGTGGCAATGAGCAGTTCTTC.

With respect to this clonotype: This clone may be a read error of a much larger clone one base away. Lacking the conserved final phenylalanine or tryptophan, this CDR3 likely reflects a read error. Here the CDR3 DNA reads TGCAGTGCCCGTTCCGGGACTAGCGGGGGTGGCTGGGAGCAGTACCTC. It codes for CSARSGTSGGGWEQYL. V gene TRBV20-1 combines with J gene TRBJ2-7; 14 nucleotides match TRBD2. Unmatched junction bases numbered 14, after V lost 6 bases and J lost 7 bases. The CDR3 length is 16 residues. Per germline, CDR1 DFQATT and CDR2 SNEGSKA (reference sequence).

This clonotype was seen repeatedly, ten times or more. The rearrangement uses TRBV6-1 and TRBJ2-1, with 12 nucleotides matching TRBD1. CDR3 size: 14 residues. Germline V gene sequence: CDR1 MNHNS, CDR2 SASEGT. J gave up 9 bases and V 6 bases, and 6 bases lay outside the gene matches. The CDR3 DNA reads TGTGCCAGCAGATCCGGGACAGGGGGCTTTGAGCAGTTCTTC. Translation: CASRSGTGGFEQFF.

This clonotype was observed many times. The CDR3 protein is CASSLSGSLGEQYF. In nucleotides, the CDR3 is TGTGCCAGCAGTTTAAGCGGGAGTCTAGGGGAGCAGTACTTC. The chain employs TRBV28 and TRBJ2-7; 8 bases fit TRBD2. Germline V gives CDR1 MDHEN, CDR2 SYDVKM. J lost 7 bases, V lost 2 bases, and 7 bases had no gene match. The CDR3 is 14 residues long.

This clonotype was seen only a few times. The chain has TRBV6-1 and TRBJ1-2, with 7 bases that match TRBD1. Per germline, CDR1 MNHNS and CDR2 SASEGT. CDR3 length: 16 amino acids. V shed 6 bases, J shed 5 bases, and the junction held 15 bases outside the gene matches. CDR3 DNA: TGTGCCAGCAGGGTACGGGACAGTCAACACTGGTATGGCTACACCTTC. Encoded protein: CASRVRDSQHWYGYTF.

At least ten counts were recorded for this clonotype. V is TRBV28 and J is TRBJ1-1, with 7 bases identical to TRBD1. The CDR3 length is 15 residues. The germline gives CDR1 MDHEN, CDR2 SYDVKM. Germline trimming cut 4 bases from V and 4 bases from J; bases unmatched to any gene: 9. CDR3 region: CASSSPNRGSTEAFF. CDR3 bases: TGTGCCAGCAGTTCCCCCAACAGGGGCAGCACTGAAGCTTTCTTT.

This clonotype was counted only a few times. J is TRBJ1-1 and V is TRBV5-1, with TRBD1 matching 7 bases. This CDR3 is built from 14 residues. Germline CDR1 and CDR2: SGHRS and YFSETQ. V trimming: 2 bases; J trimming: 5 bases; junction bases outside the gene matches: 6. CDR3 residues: CASSLGQAGTEAFF. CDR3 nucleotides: TGCGCCAGCAGCTTAGGACAGGCGGGGACTGAAGCTTTCTTT.